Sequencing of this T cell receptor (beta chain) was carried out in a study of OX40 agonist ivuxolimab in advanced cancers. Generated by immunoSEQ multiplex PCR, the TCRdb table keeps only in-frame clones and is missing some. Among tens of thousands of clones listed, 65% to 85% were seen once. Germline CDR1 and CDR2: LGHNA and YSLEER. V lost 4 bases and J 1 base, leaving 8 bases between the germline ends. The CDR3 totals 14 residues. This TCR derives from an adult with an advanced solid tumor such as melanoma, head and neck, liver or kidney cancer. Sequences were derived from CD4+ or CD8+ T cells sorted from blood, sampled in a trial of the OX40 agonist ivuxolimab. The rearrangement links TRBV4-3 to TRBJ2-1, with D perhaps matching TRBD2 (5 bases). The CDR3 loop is CASSPGGSYNEQFF. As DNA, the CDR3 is TGCGCCAGCAGCCCAGGAGGATCCTACAATGAGCAGTTCTTC.